Listed below are T cell receptor beta chains from one sample, sequenced in a study of cytomegalovirus exposure and HLA in healthy donors. Sequenced by immunoSEQ multiplex PCR; TCRdb stores in-frame clones only, minus some. Here the sample spans more than 140,000 clones, roughly 64% being singletons. Sequencing was done on a sample of PBMCs. Every receptor here comes from a woman in her 30s in good health and CMV-seropositive. CDR3s include the opening cysteine and the closing phenylalanine or tryptophan. Fields, in order: D gene, clone size, V gene, J gene, CDR3 DNA, CDR3 protein. The D gene is left open where the match is weak. For some rows the clone size is stated as once, few or many, or as a class when expanded; others skip it.

NA	NA	TRBV21-1	TRBJ2-7	TGTGCCAGCAACAAGGGGACAGACATCCACTACGAGCAGTACTTC	CASNKGTDIHYEQYF
NA	NA	TRBV5-4	TRBJ1-3	TGTGCCAGCAGCCCCGCAATGGAGGGAAACACCATATATTTT	CASSPAMEGNTIYF
NA	few	TRBV5-6	TRBJ2-5	TGTGCCAGCAGCGGAAGGGGTCGGGAGACCCAGTACTTC	CASSGRGRETQYF
NA	few	TRBV5-4	TRBJ1-1	TGTGCCATGGGGGGAAACATGAACACTGAAGCTTTCTTT	CAMGGNMNTEAFF
NA	NA	TRBV11-2	TRBJ2-5	TGTGCCAGCAGCTTAGACAGGGTGGGAGAGACCCAGTACTTC	CASSLDRVGETQYF
NA	NA	TRBV2	TRBJ1-1	TGTGCCAGCAGATACACAGCGAACACTGAAGCTTTCTTT	CASRYTANTEAFF
NA	NA	TRBV28	TRBJ2-5	TGTGCCAGCAGTTTATCGGGGACCCAGTACTTC	CASSLSGTQYF
NA	NA	TRBV15	TRBJ1-5	TGTGCCACCAGCAGTATGGGGGTAGGGGGTATGGGCTCGAGCAATCAGCCCCAGCATTTT	CATSSMGVGGMGSSNQPQHF
NA	NA	TRBV4-1	TRBJ2-7	TGCGCCAGCAGCGGCAGTTCCTACGAGCAGTACTTC	CASSGSSYEQYF
NA	few	TRBV2	TRBJ2-5	TGTGCCAGCACCACGACAGGAGAGACCCAGTACTTC	CASTTTGETQYF
TRBD1	NA	TRBV6-5	TRBJ1-2	TGTGCCAGCCAAACAGGGGTGGGAGGCTACACCTTC	CASQTGVGGYTF
NA	few	TRBV5-1	TRBJ1-2	TGCGCCAGCAGCTTGGGCGGGACCGATGTGTATGGCTACACCTTC	CASSLGGTDVYGYTF
TRBD1	few	TRBV4-1	TRBJ2-7	TGCGCCAGCAGCCCGGAAGGGGACAGGTACTACGAGCAGTACTTC	CASSPEGDRYYEQYF
TRBD2	NA	TRBV19	TRBJ2-7	TGTGCCAGTAGTATGTGGCTAGCGGGACGCGAGCAGTACTTC	CASSMWLAGREQYF
NA	NA	TRBV7-2	TRBJ1-3	TGTGCCAGCAGCCCGAGGAGCTCTGGAAACACCATATATTTT	CASSPRSSGNTIYF